Each of the 26 T cell receptor beta chains below was sequenced from the same sample in a study of blood T cell repertoires in COVID-19. Measured with immunoSEQ multiplex PCR; TCRdb has only the in-frame clones, and not every one. The table includes roughly 99,000 clones, roughly 84% detected once. The sample comprised peripheral blood. The receptors originated from a human donor in a cohort sampled during active COVID-19.

The CDR3 DNA sequence: TGCGCCAGCAGCTCATTGACTAGCGGGAGTACAGATACGCAGTATTTT. This gives the protein CASSSLTSGSTDTQYF. The chain combines TRBV5-1 with TRBJ2-3, with TRBD2 matching over 12 bases. Losses at the gene ends were 3 bases for V and 3 bases for J; bases not matched to a gene: 5. Looked up from germline, CDR1 is SGHRS and CDR2 is YFSETQ. The CDR3 length is 16 residues.

This clone occurred once. The V and J genes are TRBV28 and TRBJ2-1; TRBD2 matches at 9 bases. CDR1 and CDR2 (germline): MDHEN, SYDVKM. Trimming at V came to 6 bases and at J to 3 bases, leaving 6 bases not matched to a gene. The CDR3 is made up of 15 amino acids. CDR3 in amino acids: CASRHGTSSYNEQFF. CDR3 DNA sequence: TGTGCCAGCAGACACGGGACTAGCAGCTACAATGAGCAGTTCTTC.

The rearrangement links TRBV9 to TRBJ2-3, with 8 bases lining up with TRBD2. This CDR3 spans 16 amino acids. CDR1 and CDR2 from the germline V gene are SGDLS and YYNGEE. The junction had 7 bases not matched to a gene; V was cut back by 4 bases and J by 0 bases. CDR3: CASSPLAGGSTDTQYF. DNA of the CDR3: TGTGCCAGCAGCCCTCTAGCGGGCGGAAGCACAGATACGCAGTATTTT.

In its sample, this clone was seen once. The chain combines TRBV6-2 or TRBV6-3 with TRBJ1-5; TRBD1 might be the D (5 bases). The CDR3 consists of 16 residues. With 0 bases removed from V and 2 bases from J, the gap between germline ends came to 11 bases. Germline V lookup: CDR1 MNHEY, CDR2 SVGEGT. The CDR3 DNA reads TGTGCCAGCAGTTACTCGGGGGGACTTGGCAATCAGCCCCAGCATTTT. Encoded protein: CASSYSGGLGNQPQHF.

This clone was seen a single time. The chain joins TRBV9 to TRBJ1-4, with D unresolved. This CDR3 contains 18 residues. Germline V gene sequence: CDR1 SGDLS, CDR2 YYNGEE. Deletions cut 4 bases from V and 0 bases from J, with 19 bases between. The CDR3 spells CASSPEGRTYATNEKLFF. In DNA, the CDR3 is TGTGCCAGCAGCCCCGAGGGCAGAACCTATGCAACTAATGAAAAACTGTTTTTT.

The CDR3 spells CASSYGAGGPRETQYF. The CDR3 nucleotides read TGTGCCAGCAGTTACGGAGCGGGAGGGCCGCGTGAGACCCAGTACTTC. The chain employs TRBV6-5 and TRBJ2-5; 10 nucleotides match TRBD2. CDR1 and CDR2 from the germline V gene are MNHEY and SVGAGI. With 2 bases clipped from V and 5 bases from J, the junction kept 8 bases outside the gene matches. This CDR3 contains 16 residues.

The CDR3 DNA follows: TGTGCCAGTAGTATAGATGGGGACAGGGCCACTGAAGCTTTCTTT. As protein: CASSIDGDRATEAFF. The rearrangement links TRBV19 to TRBJ1-1; TRBD1 matches 9 bases. The CDR3 runs to 15 residues. V shed 0 bases and J 4 bases; nucleotides not matched to a gene: 3. Germline V gene lookup returns CDR1 LNHDA and CDR2 SQIVND (reference sequence).

The CDR3 spells CASSQGVAGGPGNEQFF. The CDR3 region has the DNA TGCGCCAGCAGCCAAGGGGTAGCGGGAGGCCCGGGAAATGAGCAGTTCTTC. V and J are TRBV4-3 and TRBJ2-1; 10 bases match TRBD2. This CDR3 is built from 17 residues. The trim removed 1 base at V and 7 bases at J, leaving 10 bases unmatched. Germline V gene sequence: CDR1 LGHNA, CDR2 YSLEER.

The chain employs TRBV4-2 and TRBJ2-1, with D perhaps matching TRBD2 (6 bases). CDR3 size: 16 residues. CDR1 and CDR2 from the germline V gene are LGHNA and YNFKEQ. Trimming took 0 bases from V and 7 from J, leaving 16 bases between them. The CDR3, as DNA: TGTGCCAGCAGCCAAGATTCGGGGCGGGAAGGGAATGAGCAGTTCTTC. It encodes CASSQDSGREGNEQFF.

The chain couples TRBV5-6 to TRBJ1-5; 10 nucleotides match TRBD1. In germline, CDR1 is SGHDT, CDR2 YYEEEE. With V trimmed by 1 base and J by 1 base, 2 bases remained unmatched. The CDR3 covers 16 residues. The CDR3 region has the DNA TGTGCCAGCAGCTTGACGGGACAGGGGAGCAATCAGCCCCAGCATTTT. Translated: CASSLTGQGSNQPQHF.

The genes are TRBV5-8 and TRBJ1-1; no reliable D call. CDR1 and CDR2 from the germline V gene are SGHTS and YDEGEE. Trimming took 3 bases from V and 6 from J, leaving 15 bases between them. CDR3 length: 14 amino acids. CDR3 residues: CASSSPWTRAEAFF. In DNA form, the CDR3 reads TGTGCCAGCAGCTCACCATGGACTAGGGCTGAAGCTTTCTTT. Filled out from reference TRBV5-8 and TRBJ1-1, the complete variable domain reads EAGVTQSPTHLIKTRGQQATLRCSPISGHTSVYWYQQALGLGLQFLLWYDEGEERNRGNFPPRFSGRQFPNYSSELNVNALELEDSALYLCASSSPWTRAEAFFGQGTRLTVV.

The rearrangement uses TRBV28 and TRBJ1-3, with D maybe TRBD1 (5 bases). This CDR3 is 15 amino acids long. V lost 1 base to trimming and J lost 3 bases, with 10 bases between them. Germline loops: CDR1 MDHEN, CDR2 SYDVKM. CDR3 bases: TGTGCCAGCAGTTTATCAGGGCTGGTTGGAAACACCATATATTTT. Encoded protein: CASSLSGLVGNTIYF.

The gene calls are TRBV4-2 and TRBJ2-1; D might be TRBD2 (6 bases). Per the germline V gene, CDR1 is LGHNA and CDR2 is YNFKEQ. The V and J ends lost 0 bases and 0 bases respectively, with 12 bases between them. This CDR3 comprises 17 residues. The CDR3, as DNA: TGTGCCAGCAGCCAAGACGCCGGGGGAAGCTCCTACAATGAGCAGTTCTTC. This encodes CASSQDAGGSSYNEQFF.

This clone appeared a single time. The chain recombines TRBV9 with TRBJ2-1, with 15 bases identical to TRBD2. V was clipped by 3 bases and J by 7 bases; unmatched bases: 11. The germline CDR1 and CDR2 sequences are SGDLS and YYNGEE. The CDR3 contains 18 residues. CDR3 coding DNA: TGTGCCAGCAGCGGCCCAGGACTAGCGGGAGGGCTCGCGAATGAGCAGTTCTTC. Amino acids: CASSGPGLAGGLANEQFF.

This sequence joins TRBV30 and TRBJ1-1; weak D call: TRBD1 (6 bases). The germline CDR1 and CDR2 sequences are GTSNPN and SVGIG (reference sequence). This CDR3 has 12 amino acids. Trimming cost V 5 bases and J 5 bases, with 12 bases left between them. CDR3 protein: CAWYRVLTEAFF. CDR3 nucleotide sequence: TGTGCCTGGTACAGGGTGTTAACTGAAGCTTTCTTT.

The chain uses TRBV7-2 and TRBJ2-2; 12 nucleotides align to TRBD1. V lost 5 bases and J lost 7; bases outside the gene matches: 5. The CDR3 spans 15 residues. Germline loops: CDR1 SGHTA, CDR2 FQGNSA. The CDR3 spells CASSIGTGGGGELFF. The CDR3 DNA sequence: TGTGCCAGCAGCATCGGGACAGGGGGCGGCGGGGAGCTGTTTTTT.

This chain connects TRBV28 to TRBJ2-7; possibly TRBD2 for D (5 bases). V was trimmed by 6 bases and J by 0 bases, leaving 15 bases between them. This CDR3 region has 15 residues. Germline lookup yields CDR1 MDHEN and CDR2 SYDVKM. The CDR3 bases are TGTGCCAGCAGACCGGACTTACAGAGCTCCTACGAGCAGTACTTC. Protein: CASRPDLQSSYEQYF.

The chain recombines TRBV6-6 with TRBJ1-1; D gene unclear. Germline lookup yields CDR1 MNHNY and CDR2 SVGAGI (reference sequence). The CDR3 loop spans 13 amino acids. Trimming pared 2 bases from V and 1 base from J, leaving 5 bases between. The CDR3 protein is CASSYGQNTEAFF. In DNA, the CDR3 is TGTGCCAGCAGTTACGGCCAGAACACTGAAGCTTTCTTT.

The V call is TRBV6-6, the J call TRBJ2-6; possibly TRBD1 for D (6 bases). The ends were cut back, 5 bases at V and 2 bases at J, with 16 bases in the middle. The CDR3 runs 17 residues. Germline values: CDR1 MNHNY, CDR2 SVGAGI (reference sequence). The CDR3 bases are TGTGCCAGCAGTCTCCAGGGGTTTTCAACTGGGGCCAACGTCCTGACTTTC. The encoded protein is CASSLQGFSTGANVLTF.

DNA for the CDR3: TGTGCCAGCAGCCCCACGGGGTCGACTAACTATGGCTACACCTTC. Translated, it gives CASSPTGSTNYGYTF. The gene calls are TRBV5-5 and TRBJ1-2; D unresolved. There are 15 residues in the CDR3. Germline V lookup: CDR1 SGHKS, CDR2 YYEKEE (reference sequence). Trimming removed 4 bases at V and 0 bases at J, with 13 bases between. Full variable domain (missing parts from reference TRBV5-5 and TRBJ1-2): DAGVTQSPTHLIKTRGQQVTLRCSPISGHKSVSWYQQVLGQGPQFIFQYYEKEERGRGNFPDRFSARQFPNYSSELNVNALLLGDSALYLCASSPTGSTNYGYTFGSGTRLTVV.

This sequence joins TRBV27 and TRBJ1-1, with a tentative D call TRBD1 (5 bases). Trimming removed 5 bases from V and 6 bases from J, with 13 bases in between. Germline V CDR1 and CDR2: MNHEY, SMNVEV (reference sequence). This CDR3 has 13 residues. CDR3 in amino acids: CASSQGLEAEAFF. Here the CDR3 DNA reads TGTGCCAGCAGTCAGGGATTGGAAGCTGAAGCTTTCTTT.

This rearrangement joins TRBV3-1 (or the pseudogene TRBV3-2) to TRBJ2-7; TRBD1 agrees at 10 bases. V was clipped by 4 bases and J by 5 bases; unmatched bases: 26. Per germline, CDR1 LGHDT and CDR2 YNNKEL (reference sequence). The CDR3 has 21 residues. The CDR3 spells CASSPSLDRGPASPTLDEQYF. The DNA of the CDR3 is TGTGCCAGCAGCCCCTCCCTTGACAGGGGGCCAGCCTCCCCTACTCTTGACGAGCAGTACTTC.

The J gene is TRBJ2-1, the V gene TRBV19, with 9 bases identical to TRBD2. The germline gives CDR1 LNHDA, CDR2 SQIVND (reference sequence). V gave up 7 bases and J gave up 6 bases; unmatched junction bases: 7. The CDR3 consists of 14 residues. The CDR3: CASKETSGRNEQFF. CDR3 nucleotide sequence: TGTGCCAGTAAGGAGACTAGCGGACGCAATGAGCAGTTCTTC.

The chain links TRBV9 to TRBJ2-1; D uncertain. The CDR3 runs 14 residues. Trimming removed 0 bases at V and 10 bases at J, with 14 bases between. From germline, CDR1 is SGDLS and CDR2 YYNGEE. In DNA, the CDR3 is TGTGCCAGCAGCGTAGGTGGAGAGTCTGGAGAGCAGTTCTTC. Translating it yields CASSVGGESGEQFF.

The CDR3: CASSIATFIGSYNEQFF. DNA for the CDR3: TGTGCCAGCAGCATAGCGACCTTCATTGGCTCCTACAATGAGCAGTTCTTC. The chain is built from TRBV5-6 and TRBJ2-1, with TRBD2 as a possible D gene (5 bases). V was cut by 4 bases and J by 0 bases, with 17 bases left in between. This CDR3 is 17 amino acids long. Germline V lookup: CDR1 SGHDT, CDR2 YYEEEE.

The table lists this clone with a count of one. The chain links TRBV3-1 (or the pseudogene TRBV3-2) to TRBJ2-3; no clear D. The V gene's germline CDR1 is LGHDT and CDR2 YNNKEL (reference sequence). V was pared by 6 bases and J by 5 bases, with 9 bases between. The CDR3 covers 12 residues. The CDR3 spells CASRAPGDTQYF. The CDR3 nucleotides read TGTGCCAGCAGGGCTCCTGGAGATACGCAGTATTTT.